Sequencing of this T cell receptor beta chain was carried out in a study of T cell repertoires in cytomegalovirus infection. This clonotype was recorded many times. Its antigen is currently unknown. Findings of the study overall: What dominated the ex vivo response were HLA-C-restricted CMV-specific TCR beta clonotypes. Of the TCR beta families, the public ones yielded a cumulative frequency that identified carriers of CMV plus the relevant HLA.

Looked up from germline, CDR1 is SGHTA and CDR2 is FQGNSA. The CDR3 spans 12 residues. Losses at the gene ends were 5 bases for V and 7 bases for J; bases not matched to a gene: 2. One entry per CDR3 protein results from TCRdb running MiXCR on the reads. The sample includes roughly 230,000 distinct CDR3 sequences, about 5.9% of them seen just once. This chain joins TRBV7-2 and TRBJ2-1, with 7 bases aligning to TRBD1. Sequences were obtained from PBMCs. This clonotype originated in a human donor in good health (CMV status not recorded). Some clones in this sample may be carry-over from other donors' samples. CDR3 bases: TGTGCCAGCAGCCTGACAGGGAATGAGCAGTTCTTC. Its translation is CASSLTGNEQFF.